This T cell receptor beta chain came from a study of T cell responses to AZD1222 COVID-19 vaccine. The study, taken as a whole, reports: A mostly white British donor set with more females was recruited, and clonal diversity was possibly underestimated.

Germline lookup yields CDR1 SGHTA and CDR2 FQGTGA. The CDR3 is made up of 14 amino acids. Trimming at V came to 0 bases and at J to 3 bases, leaving 2 bases not matched to a gene. Worth noting for this clone: Its antigen is currently unknown.

The repertoire was sequenced with immunoSEQ multiplex PCR; TCRdb's copy has only in-frame clones and lacks some. The sample has approximately 130,000 clones, 90% seen once. This clonotype originated in an adult who received the MenACWY meningococcal vaccine as a control. V gene TRBV7-3 combines with J gene TRBJ2-7; 7 positions agree with TRBD1. This sample comprised peripheral blood, obtained 28 days after the second dose of the MenACWY control vaccine. CDR3 sequence reads: CASSLTPGGYEQYF. In nucleotides, the CDR3 is TGTGCCAGCAGCTTAACCCCAGGGGGCTACGAGCAGTACTTC.